The clone carrying this T cell receptor (beta chain) has a handful of counts. The sample comes from a study of beta chain features in type 1 diabetes. The entirety of the isolated RNA underwent reverse transcription, so expressed TCRB transcripts were sequenced. This table comes from immunoSEQ multiplex PCR, and its TCRdb copy is limited to in-frame clones, with some not included. The data show about 240,000 clones, with 25% to 30% seen just once and under 5% held by the top ten. The TCR sequence derives from a man aged 30 to 45 in good health. The sequenced sample consisted of central memory CD4+ T cells from blood.

CDR3 nucleotides: TGCAGTGCTTTAAGGGATGAAAAACTGTTTTTT. Translation: CSALRDEKLFF. This rearrangement joins TRBV20-1 to TRBJ1-4; D is unclear. The CDR3 covers 11 residues. Germline loops: CDR1 DFQATT, CDR2 SNEGSKA (reference sequence). Trimming shortened V by 5 bases and J by 6 bases, and 7 bases separated the two germline ends.